Shown below are 19 T cell receptor beta chains from a single sample sequenced in a study of blood T cell repertoires in COVID-19. Profiling relied on immunoSEQ multiplex PCR, and the TCRdb table lists in-frame clones only, not all of them. The table has about 34,000 clones, around 77% seen once. The source material was peripheral blood. These TCRs come from a human donor in a cohort sampled during active COVID-19.

The V gene is TRBV3-1 (or the pseudogene TRBV3-2), the J gene TRBJ2-7; the D is unclear. The germline gives CDR1 LGHDT, CDR2 YNNKEL (reference sequence). V dropped 4 bases and J dropped 0 bases, with 16 bases sitting between them. CDR3 length: 16 residues. The CDR3 reads CASSPGLSLASYEQYF. The DNA of the CDR3 is TGTGCCAGCAGCCCGGGTCTCTCCCTTGCCTCCTACGAGCAGTACTTC.

This clone was picked up a small number of times. The chain joins TRBV24-1 to TRBJ2-7, with 8 bases that match TRBD2. This CDR3 has 13 residues. Unmatched junction bases numbered 4, after V lost 6 bases and J lost 4 bases. Per germline, CDR1 KGHDR and CDR2 SFDVKD. DNA of the CDR3: TGTGCCACCAGTCAAAGCGGGGGTTACGAGCAGTACTTC. This encodes CATSQSGGYEQYF.

The chain is built from TRBV4-2 and TRBJ1-2; D perhaps matches TRBD1 (5 bases). Germline V gives CDR1 LGHNA, CDR2 YNFKEQ. The CDR3 covers 17 residues. V lost 1 base, J lost 1 base, and 16 bases lay in between. For the CDR3, the DNA is TGTGCCAGCAGCCAAGCCGTTCACCTGGGGGGTAACTATGGCTACACCTTC. It translates to CASSQAVHLGGNYGYTF.

V is TRBV3-1 (or the pseudogene TRBV3-2) and J is TRBJ1-1; D possibly corresponds to TRBD1 (5 bases). V was cut by 2 bases and J by 1 base, with 14 bases left in between. This CDR3 contains 16 residues. Germline assignment: CDR1 LGHDT and CDR2 YNNKEL (reference sequence). DNA for the CDR3: TGTGCCAGCAGCCAAAAACGACAGCGAACGAACACTGAAGCTTTCTTT. Protein: CASSQKRQRTNTEAFF.

The chain is built from TRBV2 and TRBJ2-4; D is undetermined. CDR3 size: 17 residues. From germline, CDR1 is SNHLY and CDR2 FYNNEI. Trimming stripped 4 bases from V and 2 bases from J, with 18 bases between. CDR3 sequence (DNA): TGTGCCAGCAGTGCCGTGACATGGCCCTTCCCCAAAAACATTCAGTACTTC. It yields the protein CASSAVTWPFPKNIQYF.

The genes are TRBV6-5 and TRBJ2-1; 9 nucleotides line up with TRBD2. Germline CDR1 and CDR2: MNHEY and SVGAGI. V gave up 5 bases and J gave up 7 bases; unmatched junction bases: 9. The CDR3 runs 15 residues. This CDR3 reads CASSNLAGSGNEQFF. The CDR3 DNA reads as TGTGCCAGCAGTAACCTAGCGGGATCGGGGAATGAGCAGTTCTTC.

This chain joins TRBV9 and TRBJ2-2, with 14 bases lining up with TRBD2. Trimming at V came to 6 bases and at J to 1 base, leaving 5 bases not matched to a gene. Germline lookup yields CDR1 SGDLS and CDR2 YYNGEE. The CDR3 has 17 amino acids. CDR3 nucleotides: TGTGCCAGCACCCCGACTAGCGGGAGGGTGAACACCGGGGAGCTGTTTTTT. It specifies CASTPTSGRVNTGELFF. The full variable domain, rest sourced from reference TRBV9 and TRBJ2-2, is DSGVTQTPKHLITATGQRVTLRCSPRSGDLSVYWYQQSLDQGLQFLIQYYNGEERAKGNILERFSAQQFPDLHSELNLSSLELGDSALYFCASTPTSGRVNTGELFFGEGSRLTVL.

The chain uses TRBV6-2 or TRBV6-3 and TRBJ1-2, with 9 bases lining up with TRBD1. The germline V gene encodes CDR1 MNHEY and CDR2 SVGEGT. The CDR3 consists of 16 residues. V lost 6 bases, J lost 4 bases, and 12 bases stayed unmatched. The CDR3 is CASSPTGQGDLYGYTF. For the CDR3, the DNA is TGTGCCAGCAGCCCTACGGGACAGGGAGACCTCTATGGCTACACCTTC.

V and J are TRBV6-6 and TRBJ2-5; TRBD2 is a possible D gene (5 bases). CDR1 is MNHNY and CDR2 is SVGAGI in the germline V gene (reference sequence). The CDR3 is 15 residues long. V lost 7 bases, J lost 1 base, and 16 bases lay in between. The CDR3 region is CASTSLNRGQETQYF. In DNA, the CDR3 is TGTGCCAGCACCTCCCTAAATCGGGGCCAAGAGACCCAGTACTTC.

The chain uses TRBV13 and TRBJ2-1; weak D call: TRBD2 (7 bases). V dropped 5 bases and J dropped 0 bases, with 29 bases sitting between them. Germline CDR1 reads PRHDT; CDR2 reads FYEKMQ (reference sequence). The CDR3 is 21 amino acids. The CDR3 protein is CASSGTRGEGFASSSYNEQFF. In DNA form, the CDR3 reads TGTGCCAGCAGCGGAACGAGGGGGGAGGGGTTTGCCTCGAGCTCCTACAATGAGCAGTTCTTC.

In this sample, this clone turned up once. V is TRBV7-2 and J is TRBJ2-7; the D gene is possibly TRBD2 (5 bases). The CDR3 extends over 15 amino acids. The V gene lost 1 base and the J gene lost 4 bases, with 14 bases spanning the gap. The germline V gene encodes CDR1 SGHTA and CDR2 FQGNSA. The CDR3 sequence is CASSLGPTGNYEQYF. DNA for the CDR3: TGTGCCAGCAGCTTAGGCCCCACGGGAAATTACGAGCAGTACTTC.

This clone was observed at least ten times. The chain recombines TRBV28 with TRBJ2-7, with unresolved D. Germline assignment: CDR1 MDHEN and CDR2 SYDVKM. This CDR3 contains 15 residues. Trimming removed 7 bases from V and 4 bases from J, with 20 bases in between. The CDR3 protein is CASTPGGTVLYEQYF. The CDR3, as DNA: TGTGCCAGCACCCCGGGTGGTACGGTCTTGTACGAGCAGTACTTC.

CDR3 in DNA: TGCGCCAGCCAGAACTACAGGGGGTTAAATGAGCAGTTCTTC. This gives the protein CASQNYRGLNEQFF. J is TRBJ2-1 and V is TRBV5-1; 8 nucleotides line up with TRBD1. Germline loops: CDR1 SGHRS, CDR2 YFSETQ. The CDR3 contains 14 residues. With V trimmed by 7 bases and J by 7 bases, 10 bases remained unmatched.

The chain couples TRBV4-2 to TRBJ2-1; 12 bases fit TRBD2. This CDR3 comprises 17 residues. Trimming at V came to 0 bases and at J to 3 bases, leaving 3 bases not matched to a gene. The germline V gene encodes CDR1 LGHNA and CDR2 YNFKEQ. CDR3 nucleotides: TGTGCCAGCAGCCAAGATACTAGCGGGGGGTACTACAATGAGCAGTTCTTC. It translates to CASSQDTSGGYYNEQFF.

The chain carries TRBV21-1 and TRBJ2-5; the table names TRBD1, a call not compared with the DNA. TRBV21-1 is described as a pseudogene. This CDR3 has 20 residues. CDR3 protein: CASSNVFDSPPRKSGETQYF. CDR3 nucleotide sequence: TGTGCCAGCAGCAACGTATTTGACAGTCCCCCAAGGAAGTCCGGAGAGACCCAGTACTTC.

V gene TRBV5-1 combines with J gene TRBJ1-2; tentative D call: TRBD1 (5 bases). The CDR3 is 15 amino acids. Trimming shortened V by 4 bases and J by 4 bases, and 17 bases separated the two germline ends. Germline CDR1 is SGHRS and CDR2 is YFSETQ. CDR3 loop: CASSRDFDSLYGYTF. As DNA, the CDR3 is TGCGCCAGCAGCCGAGACTTTGACAGCCTCTATGGCTACACCTTC.

The chain uses TRBV27 and TRBJ2-2; D not certain. In germline, CDR1 is MNHEY, CDR2 SMNVEV (reference sequence). This CDR3 contains 16 residues. V was clipped by 4 bases and J by 4 bases, with 16 bases between them. The CDR3 protein is CASSSPLVGTTGELFF. CDR3 nucleotides: TGTGCCAGCAGTTCCCCGCTTGTCGGTACCACCGGGGAGCTGTTTTTT.

The chain carries TRBV7-9 and TRBJ1-4, with TRBD1 as a possible D gene (6 bases). The length of the CDR3 is 15 residues. V lost 5 bases and J lost 7, with 17 bases in between. Germline CDR1 is SEHNR and CDR2 is FQNEAQ (reference sequence). Here the CDR3 DNA reads TGTGCCAGCAGCCGCGGGGGGGCAGACTCTGAAAAACTGTTTTTT. It specifies CASSRGGADSEKLFF.

V is TRBV6-5 and J is TRBJ2-1, with a weak D call TRBD2 (6 bases). The V and J ends lost 0 bases and 3 bases respectively, with 12 bases between them. This CDR3 has 16 amino acids. Looked up from germline, CDR1 is MNHEY and CDR2 is SVGAGI. The CDR3 nucleotides are TGTGCCAGCAGTTACTCCTCGGGACTCCTCTACAATGAGCAGTTCTTC. The encoded protein is CASSYSSGLLYNEQFF.